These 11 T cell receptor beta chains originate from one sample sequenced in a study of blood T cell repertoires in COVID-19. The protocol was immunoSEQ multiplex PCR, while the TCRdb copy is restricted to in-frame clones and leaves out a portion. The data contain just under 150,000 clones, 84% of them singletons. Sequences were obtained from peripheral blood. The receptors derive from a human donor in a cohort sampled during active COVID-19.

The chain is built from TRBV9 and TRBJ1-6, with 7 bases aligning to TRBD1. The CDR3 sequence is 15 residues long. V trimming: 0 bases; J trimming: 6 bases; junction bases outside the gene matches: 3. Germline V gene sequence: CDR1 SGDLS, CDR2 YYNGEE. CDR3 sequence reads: CASSVETGRNSPLHF. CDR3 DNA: TGTGCCAGCAGCGTAGAGACAGGGCGTAATTCACCCCTCCACTTT.

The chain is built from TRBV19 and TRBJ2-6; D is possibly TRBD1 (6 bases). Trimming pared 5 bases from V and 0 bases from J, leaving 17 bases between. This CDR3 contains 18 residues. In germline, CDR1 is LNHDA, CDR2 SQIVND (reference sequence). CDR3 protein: CASSDPVLQGSGANVLTF. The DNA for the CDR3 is TGTGCCAGTAGTGACCCGGTCTTACAGGGCTCTGGGGCCAACGTCCTGACTTTC.

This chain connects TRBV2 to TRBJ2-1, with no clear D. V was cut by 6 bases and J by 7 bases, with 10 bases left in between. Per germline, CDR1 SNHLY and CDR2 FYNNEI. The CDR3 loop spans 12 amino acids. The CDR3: CASSDIVNEQFF. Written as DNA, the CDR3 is TGTGCCAGCAGCGACATAGTGAATGAGCAGTTCTTC.

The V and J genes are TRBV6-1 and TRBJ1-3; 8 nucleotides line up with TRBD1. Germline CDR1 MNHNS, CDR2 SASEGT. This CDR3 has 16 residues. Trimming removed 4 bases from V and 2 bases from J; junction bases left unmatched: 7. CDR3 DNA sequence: TGTGCCAGCAGTGGAACGGGGACAGGCCCTGGAAACACCATATATTTT. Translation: CASSGTGTGPGNTIYF.

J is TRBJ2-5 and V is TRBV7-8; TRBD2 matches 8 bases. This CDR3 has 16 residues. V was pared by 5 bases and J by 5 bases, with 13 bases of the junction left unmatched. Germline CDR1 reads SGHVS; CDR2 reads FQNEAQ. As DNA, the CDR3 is TGTGCCAGCAGCAAAGGAGTAGCGGGGATATGGGAGACCCAGTACTTC. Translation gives CASSKGVAGIWETQYF.

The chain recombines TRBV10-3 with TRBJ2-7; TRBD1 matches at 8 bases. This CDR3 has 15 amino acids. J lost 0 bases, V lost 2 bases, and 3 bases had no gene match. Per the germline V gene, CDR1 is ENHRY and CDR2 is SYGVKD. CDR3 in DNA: TGTGCCATCAGTGAGAAAGGACAGGGCTCCTACGAGCAGTACGTC. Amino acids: CAISEKGQGSYEQYV.

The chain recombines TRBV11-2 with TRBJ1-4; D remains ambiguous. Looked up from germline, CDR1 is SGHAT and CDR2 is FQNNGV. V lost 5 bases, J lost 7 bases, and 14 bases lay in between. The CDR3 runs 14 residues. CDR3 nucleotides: TGTGCCAGCAGCCCCCCACGGGGTGGTGAAAAACTGTTTTTT. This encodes CASSPPRGGEKLFF.

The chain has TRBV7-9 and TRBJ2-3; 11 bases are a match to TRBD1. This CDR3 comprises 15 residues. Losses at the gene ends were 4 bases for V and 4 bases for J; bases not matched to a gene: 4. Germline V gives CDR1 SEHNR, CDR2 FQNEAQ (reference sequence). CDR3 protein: CASSWGQGEADTQYF. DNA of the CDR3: TGTGCCAGCAGCTGGGGACAGGGGGAGGCAGATACGCAGTATTTT.

The chain's CDR3 is CSVEYGTRSGEQYF. In nucleotides, the CDR3 is TGCAGCGTTGAATATGGGACTCGGAGTGGGGAGCAGTACTTC. The chain has TRBV29-1 and TRBJ2-7; perhaps TRBD2 as D (6 bases). Germline CDR1 and CDR2: SQVTM and ANQGSEA. The CDR3 covers 14 residues. The V gene lost 2 bases and the J gene lost 7 bases, with 18 bases spanning the gap.

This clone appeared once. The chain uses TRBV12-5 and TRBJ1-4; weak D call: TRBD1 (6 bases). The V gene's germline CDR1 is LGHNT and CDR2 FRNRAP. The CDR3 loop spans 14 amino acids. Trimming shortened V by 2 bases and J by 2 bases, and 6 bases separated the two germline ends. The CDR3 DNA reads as TGTGCTAGTGGTTTGACAGGGACTAATGAAAAACTGTTTTTT. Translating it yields CASGLTGTNEKLFF. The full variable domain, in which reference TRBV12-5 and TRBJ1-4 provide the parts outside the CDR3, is DARVTQTPRHKVTEMGQEVTMRCQPILGHNTVFWYRQTMMQGLELLAYFRNRAPLDDSGMPKDRFSAEMPDATLATLKIQPSEPRDSAVYFCASGLTGTNEKLFFGSGTQLSVL.

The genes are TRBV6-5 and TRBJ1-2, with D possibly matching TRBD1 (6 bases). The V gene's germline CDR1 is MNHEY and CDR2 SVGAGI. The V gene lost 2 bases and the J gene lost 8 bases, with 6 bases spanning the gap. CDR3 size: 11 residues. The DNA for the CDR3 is TGTGCCAGCAGTTACGGGGGCGGCTACACCTTC. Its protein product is CASSYGGGYTF.